A single sample is the source of the 20 T cell receptor beta chains below, sequenced in a study of blood T cell repertoires in COVID-19. The method was immunoSEQ multiplex PCR; TCRdb's version includes in-frame clones alone and lacks a portion of them. The repertoire includes approximately 240,000 clones, roughly 80% of them detected once, and roughly 3% sits in the top ten. The specimen was peripheral blood. These receptor sequences come from a woman in her thirties who had recovered from COVID-19.

The gene calls are TRBV14 and TRBJ2-7; maybe TRBD2 (6 bases). V was clipped by 1 base and J by 0 bases, with 16 bases between them. Germline CDR1 and CDR2: SGHDN and FVKESK. The CDR3 covers 17 residues. CDR3 in amino acids: CASSQAWRGVSSYEQYF. CDR3 DNA sequence: TGTGCCAGCAGCCAAGCATGGCGCGGGGTGAGCTCCTACGAGCAGTACTTC. Variable domain in full (rest from reference TRBV14 and TRBJ2-7): EAGVTQFPSHSVIEKGQTVTLRCDPISGHDNLYWYRRVMGKEIKFLLHFVKESKQDESGMPNNRFLAERTGGTYSTLKVQPAELEDSGVYFCASSQAWRGVSSYEQYFGPGTRLTVT.

The chain links TRBV19 to TRBJ2-3; 11 nucleotides line up with TRBD2. The CDR3 totals 16 residues. Per germline, CDR1 LNHDA and CDR2 SQIVND (reference sequence). V shed 3 bases and J 5 bases; nucleotides not matched to a gene: 7. The CDR3 DNA sequence: TGTGCCAGTAGTATCGTTAAAGGACTAGCGGGAGATACGCAGTATTTT. It encodes CASSIVKGLAGDTQYF. Full variable domain (missing parts from reference TRBV19 and TRBJ2-3): DGGITQSPKYLFRKEGQNVTLSCEQNLNHDAMYWYRQDPGQGLRLIYYSQIVNDFQKGDIAEGYSVSREKKESFPLTVTSAQKNPTAFYLCASSIVKGLAGDTQYFGPGTRLTVL.

J is TRBJ1-5 and V is TRBV7-2; D call uncertain. Germline CDR1 and CDR2: SGHTA and FQGNSA. V shed 4 bases and J shed 0 bases, with 13 bases lying between them. This CDR3 is 16 amino acids long. The CDR3 here is CASSSREGSSNQPQHF. CDR3 bases: TGTGCCAGCAGCTCCCGGGAGGGCAGTAGCAATCAGCCCCAGCATTTT.

DNA for the CDR3: TGTGCCATCAGTGAGTCTGCCACAGGGTCCGGGAACACTGAAGCTTTCTTT. The encoded protein is CAISESATGSGNTEAFF. This sequence joins TRBV10-3 and TRBJ1-1; D is perhaps TRBD1 (6 bases). CDR3 length: 17 residues. V was pared by 0 bases and J by 1 base, with 15 bases between. Per the germline V gene, CDR1 is ENHRY and CDR2 is SYGVKD.

This clone was counted once. V is TRBV20-1 and J is TRBJ1-2; the match to TRBD1 covers 8 bases. CDR3 length: 11 amino acids. The V gene's germline CDR1 is DFQATT and CDR2 SNEGSKA (reference sequence). The CDR3: CRQGADYGYTF. Written as DNA, the CDR3 is TGCAGGCAGGGGGCTGACTATGGCTACACCTTC.

V and J are TRBV6-6 and TRBJ1-2, with TRBD1 matching 11 bases. The germline V gene has CDR1 MNHNY and CDR2 SVGAGI (reference sequence). With V trimmed by 6 bases and J by 4 bases, 7 bases remained unmatched. The CDR3 totals 15 residues. The CDR3 nucleotides read TGTGCCAGCAGCACCGGGACAGGGGGACTCTATGGCTACACCTTC. It is translated as CASSTGTGGLYGYTF.

The rearrangement links TRBV27 to TRBJ2-1, with D tentatively TRBD2 (5 bases). Germline lookup yields CDR1 MNHEY and CDR2 SMNVEV (reference sequence). Trimming cost V 2 bases and J 6 bases, with 8 bases left between them. This CDR3 contains 13 residues. Written as DNA, the CDR3 is TGTGCCAGCAGTTTAGAACGGGGCAATGAGCAGTTCTTC. It encodes CASSLERGNEQFF.

The chain employs TRBV24-1 and TRBJ2-2; 15 bases line up with TRBD2. After removal of 7 bases from V and 6 bases from J, the junction contained 11 bases not matched to a gene. CDR3 length: 18 amino acids. Germline V gene data show CDR1 as KGHDR and CDR2 as SFDVKD. The CDR3 sequence: CATSPGLAGGFWSGELFF. CDR3 nucleotide sequence: TGTGCCACCAGCCCTGGACTAGCGGGAGGGTTTTGGTCCGGGGAGCTGTTTTTT.

J is TRBJ2-7 and V is TRBV27, with TRBD1 identical over 7 bases. V was clipped by 3 bases and J by 4 bases; unmatched bases: 3. CDR1 MNHEY and CDR2 SMNVEV come from the germline V gene (reference sequence). The CDR3 is 13 amino acids. The CDR3, as DNA: TGTGCCAGCAGTTTGACAGGGATGTACGAGCAGTACTTC. It specifies CASSLTGMYEQYF.

This chain connects TRBV7-3 to TRBJ1-2; perhaps TRBD1 as D (5 bases). V was trimmed by 8 bases and J by 7 bases, leaving 11 bases between them. The CDR3 covers 11 residues. CDR1 and CDR2 (germline): SGHTA, FQGTGA. The CDR3 DNA reads TGTGCCAGCGGGGGAGGATTTGGCTACACCTTC. Amino acid sequence: CASGGGFGYTF. The whole variable domain, filled in from reference TRBV7-3 and TRBJ1-2, reads GAGVSQTPSNKVTEKGKYVELRCDPISGHTALYWYRQSLGQGPEFLIYFQGTGAADDSGLPNDRFFAVRPEGSVSTLKIQRTERGDSAVYLCASGGGFGYTFGSGTRLTVV.

The CDR3 DNA reads as TGTGCCAGCAGCTTGCCGGGAGTCAACAATGAGCAGTTCTTC. The encoded protein is CASSLPGVNNEQFF. The chain carries TRBV5-8 and TRBJ2-1; D possibly corresponds to TRBD2 (6 bases). Germline CDR1 is SGHTS and CDR2 is YDEGEE. Between the trimmed V and J ends, which lost 1 base and 5 bases, there was a span of 10 bases. CDR3 size: 14 residues.

This clone was counted between two and nine times. V and J are TRBV6-1 and TRBJ2-2; 12 bases map to TRBD1. Per the germline V gene, CDR1 is MNHNS and CDR2 is SASEGT. This CDR3 has 18 amino acids. V lost 0 bases and J lost 7; bases outside the gene matches: 9. Here the CDR3 reads CASSEAPRDRGRFGELFF. Written as DNA, the CDR3 is TGTGCCAGCAGTGAAGCACCCCGGGACAGGGGGCGTTTCGGGGAGCTGTTTTTT.

CDR3 bases: TGTGCCAGCAGCGCCGACAGGGGCCGGGACTATGGCTACACCTTC. Its translation: CASSADRGRDYGYTF. V and J are TRBV2 and TRBJ1-2; 8 nucleotides agree with TRBD1. Germline assignment: CDR1 SNHLY and CDR2 FYNNEI. Trimming removed 6 bases from V and 3 bases from J; junction bases left unmatched: 9. CDR3 length: 15 residues.

The table lists this clone with a count of one. This chain joins TRBV6-5 and TRBJ1-1; D is possibly TRBD1 (5 bases). There are 12 residues in the CDR3. The germline CDR1 and CDR2 sequences are MNHEY and SVGAGI. Trimming pared 5 bases from V and 3 bases from J, leaving 7 bases between. CDR3 residues: CASSRGDTEAFF. DNA for the CDR3: TGTGCCAGCAGTCGGGGGGACACTGAAGCTTTCTTT.

The V gene is TRBV30, the J gene TRBJ2-7, with D uncertain. The CDR3 is 11 residues long. Trimming took 2 bases from V and 5 from J, leaving 7 bases between them. CDR1 is GTSNPN, CDR2 SVGIG, per germline (reference sequence). The CDR3 protein is CAWSMEHEQYF. The DNA for the CDR3 is TGTGCCTGGAGTATGGAGCACGAGCAGTACTTC. Based on the CDR3 plus reference TRBV30 and TRBJ2-7, the full variable domain is SQTIHQWPATLVQPVGSPLSLECTVEGTSNPNLYWYRQAAGRGLQLLFYSVGIGQISSEVPQNLSASRPQDRQFILSSKKLLLSDSGFYLCAWSMEHEQYFGPGTRLTVT.

This clone was seen just once. The V and J genes are TRBV12-1 and TRBJ2-7; the table gives TRBD2 as D, unverified against the DNA. TRBV12-1 is a known pseudogene. This CDR3 region has 14 residues. This chain's CDR3 is CAQALRGSMYEQYF. In DNA form, the CDR3 reads TGTGCCCAAGCTTTGCGCGGGAGCATGTACGAGCAGTACTTC.

This sequence joins TRBV5-4 and TRBJ1-1; 12 nucleotides match TRBD1. Germline CDR1 is SGHNT and CDR2 is YYREEE (reference sequence). The CDR3 is made up of 14 amino acids. V was clipped by 9 bases and J by 4 bases; unmatched bases: 7. The CDR3 loop is CAMGTGGAGTEAFF. Here the CDR3 DNA reads TGTGCCATGGGGACAGGGGGCGCCGGCACTGAAGCTTTCTTT.

The chain has TRBV10-3 and TRBJ1-3; D is perhaps TRBD1 (5 bases). Trimming pared 3 bases from V and 0 bases from J, leaving 15 bases between. This CDR3 is built from 17 residues. Looked up from germline, CDR1 is ENHRY and CDR2 is SYGVKD. CDR3: CAISDLKGRPSGNTIYF. CDR3 coding DNA: TGTGCCATCAGTGACCTAAAGGGGAGGCCCTCTGGAAACACCATATATTTT.

Concerning this clone: The same CDR3 can be traced to other DNA sequences in this sample. This chain uses TRBV24-1 with TRBJ1-1, with a weak D call TRBD1 (5 bases). The CDR3 covers 15 residues. V lost 2 bases and J lost 1, with 10 bases in between. Germline loops: CDR1 KGHDR, CDR2 SFDVKD. CDR3 in amino acids: CATSDSGGGNTEAFF. The CDR3, as DNA: TGTGCCACCAGTGATTCCGGGGGTGGGAACACTGAAGCTTTCTTT.

On this clone itself: The germline gene is not matched at one end of the junction; a read error may be the cause. The V and J genes are TRBV6-2 or TRBV6-3 and TRBJ1-2; a possible D gene is TRBD1 (6 bases). The length of the CDR3 is 13 residues. Germline CDR1 reads MNHEY; CDR2 reads SVGEGT. The CDR3 sequence is CASSSQGGSGESF. The CDR3 region has the DNA TGTGCCAGCAGTTCCCAAGGGGGATCCGGCGAATCCTTC.